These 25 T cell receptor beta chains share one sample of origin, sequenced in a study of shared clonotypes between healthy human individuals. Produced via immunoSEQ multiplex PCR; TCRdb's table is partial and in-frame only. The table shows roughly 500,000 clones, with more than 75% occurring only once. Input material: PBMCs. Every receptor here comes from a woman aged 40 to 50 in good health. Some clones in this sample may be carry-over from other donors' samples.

CDR3 in amino acids: CASSQGQGGQPQHF. The CDR3 nucleotides are TGCGCCAGCAGCCAGGGACAGGGAGGTCAGCCCCAGCATTTT. This sequence joins TRBV5-1 and TRBJ1-5, with 9 bases matching TRBD1. V lost 4 bases to trimming and J lost 6 bases; unmatched junction nucleotides: 5. This CDR3 spans 14 amino acids. Germline assignment: CDR1 SGHRS and CDR2 YFSETQ.

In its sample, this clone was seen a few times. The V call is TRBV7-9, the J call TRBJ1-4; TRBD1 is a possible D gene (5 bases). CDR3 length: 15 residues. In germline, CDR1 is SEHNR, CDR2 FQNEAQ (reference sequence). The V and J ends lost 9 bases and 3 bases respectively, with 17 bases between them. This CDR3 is CASKFSGTANEKLFF. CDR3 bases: TGTGCCAGTAAATTTTCCGGGACGGCTAATGAAAAACTGTTTTTT. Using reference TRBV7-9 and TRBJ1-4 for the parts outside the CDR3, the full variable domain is DTGVSQNPRHKITKRGQNVTFRCDPISEHNRLYWYRQTLGQGPEFLTYFQNEAQLEKSRLLSDRFSAERPKGSFSTLEIQRTEQGDSAMYLCASKFSGTANEKLFFGSGTQLSVL.

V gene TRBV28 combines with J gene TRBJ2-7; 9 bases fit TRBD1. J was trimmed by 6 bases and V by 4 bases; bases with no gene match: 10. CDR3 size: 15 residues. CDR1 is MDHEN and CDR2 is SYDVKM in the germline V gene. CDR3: CASSSLRDRVSEQYF. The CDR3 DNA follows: TGTGCCAGCAGTTCCCTCCGGGACAGGGTAAGCGAGCAGTACTTC.

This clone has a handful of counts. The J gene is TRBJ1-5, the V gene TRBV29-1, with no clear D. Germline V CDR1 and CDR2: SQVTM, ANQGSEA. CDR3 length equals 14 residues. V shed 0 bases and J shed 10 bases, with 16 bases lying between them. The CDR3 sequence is CSVEDKHGEGPQHF. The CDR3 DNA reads TGCAGCGTTGAAGATAAGCACGGGGAGGGACCCCAGCATTTT.

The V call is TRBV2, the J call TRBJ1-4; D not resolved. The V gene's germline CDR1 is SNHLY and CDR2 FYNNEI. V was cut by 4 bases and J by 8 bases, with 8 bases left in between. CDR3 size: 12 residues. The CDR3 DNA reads TGTGCCAGCAGTGGATCTGGGGAAAAACTGTTTTTT. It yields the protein CASSGSGEKLFF.

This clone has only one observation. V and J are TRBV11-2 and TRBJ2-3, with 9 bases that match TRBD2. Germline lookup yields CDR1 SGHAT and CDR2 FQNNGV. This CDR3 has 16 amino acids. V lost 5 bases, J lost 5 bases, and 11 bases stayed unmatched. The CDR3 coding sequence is TGTGCCAGCAGCCCCACCCTGGGACTAGCAGTAGATACGCAGTATTTT. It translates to CASSPTLGLAVDTQYF.

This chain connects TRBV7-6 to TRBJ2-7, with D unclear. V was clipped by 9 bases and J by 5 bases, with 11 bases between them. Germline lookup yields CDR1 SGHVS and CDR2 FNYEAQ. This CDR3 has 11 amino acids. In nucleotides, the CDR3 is TGTGCCAGAGACGGAATTGACGAGCAGTACTTC. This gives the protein CARDGIDEQYF.

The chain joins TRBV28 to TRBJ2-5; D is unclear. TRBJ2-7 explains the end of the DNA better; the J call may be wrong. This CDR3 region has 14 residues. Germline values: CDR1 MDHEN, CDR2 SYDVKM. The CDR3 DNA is TGTGCCAGCAGCAAAGACGTGAGCTCCTACGAGCAGTACTTC. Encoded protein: CASSKDVSSYEQYF.

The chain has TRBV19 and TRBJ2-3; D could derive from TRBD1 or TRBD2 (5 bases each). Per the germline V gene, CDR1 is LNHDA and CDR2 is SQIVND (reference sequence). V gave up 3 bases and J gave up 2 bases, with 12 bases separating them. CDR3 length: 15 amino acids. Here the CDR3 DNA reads TGTGCCAGTAGTATTCGGGACCCCTCCACAGATACGCAGTATTTT. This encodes CASSIRDPSTDTQYF.

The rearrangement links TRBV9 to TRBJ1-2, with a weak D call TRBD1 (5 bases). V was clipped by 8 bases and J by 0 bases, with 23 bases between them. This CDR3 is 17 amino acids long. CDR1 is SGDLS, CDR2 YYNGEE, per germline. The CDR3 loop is CASTPLVTATSNYGYTF. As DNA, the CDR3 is TGTGCCAGTACGCCCCTCGTGACAGCGACTTCTAACTATGGCTACACCTTC.

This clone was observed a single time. DNA of the CDR3: TGTGCCAGCAGCCCGCGGACTAGCGGGAGGGCCTTTCCAGAGCAGTTCTTC. Amino acid sequence: CASSPRTSGRAFPEQFF. The chain carries TRBV7-3 and TRBJ2-1, with 15 bases that match TRBD2. Per germline, CDR1 SGHTA and CDR2 FQGTGA. With 5 bases clipped from V and 10 bases from J, the junction kept 12 bases outside the gene matches. The CDR3 is 17 residues long.

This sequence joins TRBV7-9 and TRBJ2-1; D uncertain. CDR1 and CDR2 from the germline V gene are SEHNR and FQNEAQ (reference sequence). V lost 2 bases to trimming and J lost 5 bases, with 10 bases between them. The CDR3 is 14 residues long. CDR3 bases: TGTGCCAGCAGCTTAAGGTCCCTGGACAATGAGCAGTTCTTC. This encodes CASSLRSLDNEQFF. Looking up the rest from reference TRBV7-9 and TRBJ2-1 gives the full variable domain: DTGVSQNPRHKITKRGQNVTFRCDPISEHNRLYWYRQTLGQGPEFLTYFQNEAQLEKSRLLSDRFSAERPKGSFSTLEIQRTEQGDSAMYLCASSLRSLDNEQFFGPGTRLTVL.

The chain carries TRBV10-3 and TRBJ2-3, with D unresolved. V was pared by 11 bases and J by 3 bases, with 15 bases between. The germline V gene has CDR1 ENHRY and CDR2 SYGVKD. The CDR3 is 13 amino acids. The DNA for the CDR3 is TGTGCCTCCTGCCCCGTGGGGACAGATACGCAGTATTTT. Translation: CASCPVGTDTQYF.

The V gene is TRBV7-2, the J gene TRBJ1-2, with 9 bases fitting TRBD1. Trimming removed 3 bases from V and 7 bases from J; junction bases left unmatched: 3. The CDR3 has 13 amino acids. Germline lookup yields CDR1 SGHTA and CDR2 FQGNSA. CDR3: CASSFRQGGGYTF. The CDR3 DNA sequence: TGTGCCAGCAGCTTCCGACAGGGGGGTGGCTACACCTTC.

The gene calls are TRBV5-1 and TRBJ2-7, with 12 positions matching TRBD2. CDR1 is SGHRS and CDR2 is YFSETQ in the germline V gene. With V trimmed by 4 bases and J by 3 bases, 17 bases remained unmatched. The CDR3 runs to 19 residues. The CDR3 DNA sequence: TGCGCCAGCAGCCCAGAAGGGCTAGCGGGAGGGCGTCTCAACTACGAGCAGTACTTC. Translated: CASSPEGLAGGRLNYEQYF. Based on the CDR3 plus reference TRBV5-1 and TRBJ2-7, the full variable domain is KAGVTQTPRYLIKTRGQQVTLSCSPISGHRSVSWYQQTPGQGLQFLFEYFSETQRNKGNFPGRFSGRQFSNSRSEMNVSTLELGDSALYLCASSPEGLAGGRLNYEQYFGPGTRLTVT.

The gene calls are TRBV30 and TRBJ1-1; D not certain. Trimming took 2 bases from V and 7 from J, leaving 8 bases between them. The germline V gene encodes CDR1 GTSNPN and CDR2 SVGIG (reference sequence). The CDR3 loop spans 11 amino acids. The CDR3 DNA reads TGTGCCTGGAGTTTGGCAGATGAAGCTTTCTTT. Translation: CAWSLADEAFF.

CDR3 in DNA: TGTGCCAGCAGCGTCACACCGGGACTAGTTCCAGATACGCAGTATTTT. This sequence encodes CASSVTPGLVPDTQYF. The V gene is TRBV9, the J gene TRBJ2-3; 8 nucleotides line up with TRBD2. Per the germline V gene, CDR1 is SGDLS and CDR2 is YYNGEE. The CDR3 extends over 16 amino acids. V lost 2 bases and J lost 4; bases outside the gene matches: 9.

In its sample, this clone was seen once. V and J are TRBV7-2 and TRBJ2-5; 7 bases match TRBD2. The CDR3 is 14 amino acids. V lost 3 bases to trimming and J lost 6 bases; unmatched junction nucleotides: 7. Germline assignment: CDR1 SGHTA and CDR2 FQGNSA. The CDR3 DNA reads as TGTGCCAGCAGCTTGGGGAGGGAGTCCAAGACCCAGTACTTC. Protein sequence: CASSLGRESKTQYF.

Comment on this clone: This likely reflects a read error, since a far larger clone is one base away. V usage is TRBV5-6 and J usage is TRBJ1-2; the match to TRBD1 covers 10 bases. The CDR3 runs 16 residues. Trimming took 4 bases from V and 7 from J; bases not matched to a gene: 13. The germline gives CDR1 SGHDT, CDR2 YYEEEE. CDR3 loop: CASSLWGTGDSCGYTF. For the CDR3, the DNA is TGTGCCAGCAGCCTATGGGGGACAGGGGATTCCTGTGGCTACACCTTC.

Written as DNA, the CDR3 is TGCGCCAGCAGGAAGAATTGGGCCACAGATACGCAGTATTTT. It yields the protein CASRKNWATDTQYF. The chain employs TRBV5-1 and TRBJ2-3; D is undetermined. Trimming took off 5 bases at V and 2 bases at J, with 12 bases between the two ends. Germline V lookup: CDR1 SGHRS, CDR2 YFSETQ. This CDR3 region has 14 residues.

The CDR3 loop reads CASGQTRRHEQYF. As DNA, the CDR3 is TGTGCCAGCGGTCAGACCAGGAGGCACGAGCAGTACTTC. The chain couples TRBV11-3 to TRBJ2-7, with D possibly matching TRBD2 (5 bases). This CDR3 spans 13 amino acids. Trimming removed 8 bases from V and 5 bases from J, with 16 bases in between. Germline CDR1 is SGHNT and CDR2 is YENEEA.

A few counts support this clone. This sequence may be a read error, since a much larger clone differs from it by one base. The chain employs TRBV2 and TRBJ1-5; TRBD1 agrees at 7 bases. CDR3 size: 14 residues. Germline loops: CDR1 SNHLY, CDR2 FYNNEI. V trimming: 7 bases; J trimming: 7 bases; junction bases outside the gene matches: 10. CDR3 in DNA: TGTGCCAGCATGTCTATAGGGGGCCGACAGCCCCAGCATTTT. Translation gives CASMSIGGRQPQHF.

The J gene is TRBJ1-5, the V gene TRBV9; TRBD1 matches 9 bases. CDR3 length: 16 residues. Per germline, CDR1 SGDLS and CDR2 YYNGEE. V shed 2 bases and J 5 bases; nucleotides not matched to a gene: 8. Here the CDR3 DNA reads TGTGCCAGCAGCGTTGGGGACAGGGTATCGGATCAGCCCCAGCATTTT. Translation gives CASSVGDRVSDQPQHF.

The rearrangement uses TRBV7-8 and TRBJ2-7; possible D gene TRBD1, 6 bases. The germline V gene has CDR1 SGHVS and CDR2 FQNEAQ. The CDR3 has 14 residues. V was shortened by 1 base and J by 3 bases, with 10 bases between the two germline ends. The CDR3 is CASSLDRDNYEQYF. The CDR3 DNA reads TGTGCCAGCAGCTTAGACAGGGATAACTACGAGCAGTACTTC.

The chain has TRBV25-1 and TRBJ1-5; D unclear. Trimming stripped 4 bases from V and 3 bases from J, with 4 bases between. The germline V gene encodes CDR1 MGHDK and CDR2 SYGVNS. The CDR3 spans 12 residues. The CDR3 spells CASSAPNQPQHF. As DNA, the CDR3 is TGTGCCAGCAGTGCCCCCAATCAGCCCCAGCATTTT.